What follows describes a single T cell receptor beta chain. These data come from a study of T cell changes during pregnancy in multiple sclerosis. Generated by immunoSEQ multiplex PCR, the TCRdb table keeps only in-frame clones and is missing some. Of 35,000 to 55,000 clones in the sample, almost 90% are singletons; the top ten hold 4% to 5%. Germline CDR1 and CDR2: SGHDN and FVKESK. Losses at the gene ends were 4 bases for V and 7 bases for J; bases not matched to a gene: 12. This CDR3 is 17 amino acids long. Source: peripheral blood, taken in the second trimester of pregnancy. The chain carries TRBV14 and TRBJ2-3, with 12 bases matching TRBD2. The TCR comes from a female donor in good health, enrolled as a control in a pregnancy study. CDR3 nucleotides: TGTGCCAGCAGCCCGCCTAGCGGGAGGGCTGGTTGGAATACGCAGTATTTT. Amino acid sequence: CASSPPSGRAGWNTQYF.